These 21 T cell receptor beta chains were sequenced from one sample in a study of human T cells and chemical hapten exposure. Specified time point: patch test 2, 6 weeks after DPC sensitization. Treatment in this sample: therapeutic diphenylcyclopropenone sensitization with weekly scalp DPC. TCRdb called the RACE reads again in MiXCR, with one record for every CDR3 protein. The data show tens of thousands of distinct CDR3 sequences, 8.5% to 12% seen once. The sequenced sample was whole blood, obtained in connection with sensitization to the hapten diphenylcyclopropenone (DPC). Receptor source: a woman in her fifties or sixties with alopecia areata. Some clones in this sample may be carry-over from other donors' samples.

Worth noting for this clonotype: A read error may be the cause here, since a much bigger clone is one base away. The V gene is TRBV29-1, the J gene TRBJ2-3; D call uncertain. Trimming took off 5 bases at V and 6 bases at J, with 21 bases between the two ends. The CDR3 has 15 amino acids. Looked up from germline, CDR1 is SQVTM and CDR2 is ANQGSEA. The CDR3 bases are TGCAGCGTTACCTCAGCTCGGGCGTTCAAGGATACGCAGTATTTT. This translates into CSVTSARAFKDTQYF.

This clonotype showed up many times. CDR3 bases: TGTGCCTGGAGTGGATTCGTGCATCATAATTCACCCCTCCACTTT. It codes for CAWSGFVHHNSPLHF. The chain carries TRBV30 and TRBJ1-6; D gene uncertain. The CDR3 totals 15 residues. The V end was cut by 1 base, the J end by 5 bases, with 12 bases between. Germline V gene data show CDR1 as GTSNPN and CDR2 as SVGIG (reference sequence). The full variable domain, its missing parts supplied by reference TRBV30 and TRBJ1-6, is SQTIHQWPATLVQPVGSPLSLECTVEGTSNPNLYWYRQAAGRGLQLLFYSVGIGQISSEVPQNLSASRPQDRQFILSSKKLLLSDSGFYLCAWSGFVHHNSPLHFGNGTRLTVT.

With regard to this clonotype: One end of the junction does not line up with germline, which may come from a read error. J is TRBJ2-1 and V is TRBV4-2; tentatively, D is TRBD2 (6 bases). The germline V gene has CDR1 LGHNA and CDR2 YNFKEQ. The CDR3 loop spans 20 amino acids. In DNA, the CDR3 is TGTGCCAGCAGCCAAGATCCAGCGAGGCCTGCGGGGAGAACCTACAATGTGCAGTTCTTC. It specifies CASSQDPARPAGRTYNVQFF.

This clonotype was observed a handful of times. V and J are TRBV3-1 and TRBJ1-1; perhaps TRBD1 as D (6 bases). The germline CDR1 and CDR2 sequences are LGHDT and YNNKEL (reference sequence). CDR3 length: 11 residues. V was cut by 9 bases and J by 5 bases, with 10 bases left in between. In DNA form, the CDR3 reads TGTGCCAGTCAGGGGAGGACTGAAGCTTTCTTT. It is translated as CASQGRTEAFF.

This chain links TRBV5-6 with TRBJ2-7, with TRBD2 matching over 7 bases. From germline, CDR1 is SGHDT and CDR2 YYEEEE. This CDR3 comprises 14 residues. V was clipped by 3 bases and J by 1 base; unmatched bases: 4. The CDR3: CASSSSGGSYEQYF. Here the CDR3 DNA reads TGTGCCAGCAGCTCTAGCGGAGGGTCCTACGAGCAGTACTTC.

This clonotype was counted many times. The chain uses TRBV7-2 and TRBJ2-1; D is unclear. Looked up from germline, CDR1 is SGHTA and CDR2 is FQGNSA. Between the trimmed V and J ends, which lost 0 bases and 5 bases, there was a span of 8 bases. The CDR3 runs 14 residues. CDR3 sequence: CASSLARKNNEQFF. The CDR3 region has the DNA TGTGCCAGCAGCTTAGCGCGAAAGAACAATGAGCAGTTCTTC.

This clonotype showed up many times. The DNA of the CDR3 is TGTGCCAGTAGCCTGGGACAGGAGAATGAAAAACTGTTTTTT. As protein: CASSLGQENEKLFF. V and J are TRBV19 and TRBJ1-4; 8 nucleotides match TRBD1. V was clipped by 6 bases and J by 5 bases; unmatched bases: 5. Germline assignment: CDR1 LNHDA and CDR2 SQIVND (reference sequence). The CDR3 has 14 amino acids.

This clonotype was picked up many times. The chain joins TRBV6-1 to TRBJ1-2; D is perhaps TRBD1 (6 bases). The CDR3 sequence is 16 residues long. Germline values: CDR1 MNHNS, CDR2 SASEGT. Trimming took 7 bases from V and 4 from J, leaving 22 bases between them. CDR3 nucleotides: TGTGCCAGCACCCAAACCGCGAGGGGGGTCGGCTATGGCTACACCTTC. It is translated as CASTQTARGVGYGYTF.

This clonotype occurred many times. The genes are TRBV12-3 or TRBV12-4 and TRBJ2-3, with D perhaps matching TRBD1 (6 bases). CDR3 length equals 13 residues. Trimming shortened V by 4 bases and J by 7 bases, and 12 bases separated the two germline ends. The CDR3 region is CASSSDRLNTQYF. As DNA, the CDR3 is TGTGCCAGCAGTTCCGACAGGCTAAATACGCAGTATTTT.

The chain carries TRBV28 and TRBJ1-1; tentative D call: TRBD1 (6 bases). The CDR3 covers 15 residues. V was cut by 7 bases and J by 0 bases, with 15 bases left in between. Germline loops: CDR1 MDHEN, CDR2 SYDVKM. CDR3 nucleotide sequence: TGTGCCAGCATGGAGATTGGGGGCATGAACACTGAAGCTTTCTTT. This translates into CASMEIGGMNTEAFF.

The rearrangement joins TRBV28 to TRBJ1-3; D call uncertain. In germline, CDR1 is MDHEN, CDR2 SYDVKM. CDR3 length: 11 amino acids. Trimming cost V 8 bases and J 0 bases, with 2 bases left between them. This chain's CDR3 is CASFSGNTIYF. In DNA form, the CDR3 reads TGTGCCAGCTTCTCTGGAAACACCATATATTTT.

This clonotype has just a few counts. This chain connects TRBV7-6 to TRBJ2-1; D unclear. The CDR3 has 11 amino acids. The ends were cut back, 3 bases at V and 6 bases at J, with 3 bases in the middle. The germline gives CDR1 SGHVS, CDR2 FNYEAQ. CDR3 bases: TGTGCCAGCAGCTTTTTCAATGAGCAGTTCTTC. It specifies CASSFFNEQFF.

In its sample, this clonotype was seen a few times. The chain combines TRBV12-3 or TRBV12-4 with TRBJ2-5; 7 bases line up with TRBD2. With 5 bases clipped from V and 5 bases from J, the junction kept 8 bases outside the gene matches. The CDR3 runs 14 residues. DNA of the CDR3: TGTGCCAGCAGTCAACTCGGGGGGTCTGAGACCCAGTACTTC. Its translation: CASSQLGGSETQYF.

J is TRBJ2-3 and V is TRBV7-8, with D unresolved. V gave up 5 bases and J gave up 7 bases, with 10 bases separating them. Germline assignment: CDR1 SGHVS and CDR2 FQNEAQ. The CDR3 sequence is 12 residues long. This chain's CDR3 is CASSQAENTQYF. Here the CDR3 DNA reads TGTGCCAGCAGCCAGGCGGAAAATACGCAGTATTTT.

This clonotype was seen only a few times. The chain employs TRBV29-1 and TRBJ2-1; 10 nucleotides agree with TRBD2. Germline V gene data show CDR1 as SQVTM and CDR2 as ANQGSEA. With V trimmed by 8 bases and J by 7 bases, 11 bases remained unmatched. The CDR3 totals 14 residues. The CDR3 region has the DNA TGCAGCCTAGGGGCTAGCGGGAGTTATAATGAGCAGTTCTTC. Amino acids: CSLGASGSYNEQFF.

This clonotype was detected ten times or more. The gene calls are TRBV5-5 and TRBJ2-7; tentative D call: TRBD2 (5 bases). Germline loops: CDR1 SGHKS, CDR2 YYEKEE (reference sequence). V was pared by 4 bases and J by 2 bases, with 19 bases between. This CDR3 spans 16 amino acids. CDR3 residues: CASSPSTGSKAYEQYF. The CDR3 nucleotides are TGTGCCAGCAGCCCTAGTACGGGGAGTAAAGCCTACGAGCAGTACTTC. Supplemented by reference TRBV5-5 and TRBJ2-7, the full variable domain reads DAGVTQSPTHLIKTRGQQVTLRCSPISGHKSVSWYQQVLGQGPQFIFQYYEKEERGRGNFPDRFSARQFPNYSSELNVNALLLGDSALYLCASSPSTGSKAYEQYFGPGTRLTVT.

This clonotype was seen at least ten times. This chain links TRBV7-9 with TRBJ1-2; D is ambiguous. Trimming pared 5 bases from V and 3 bases from J, leaving 13 bases between. Germline assignment: CDR1 SEHNR and CDR2 FQNEAQ (reference sequence). The CDR3 sequence is 14 residues long. The CDR3 protein is CASSGRAEYYGYTF. The CDR3 DNA sequence: TGTGCCAGCAGCGGAAGGGCGGAATACTATGGCTACACCTTC. Variable domain in full (rest from reference TRBV7-9 and TRBJ1-2): DTGVSQNPRHKITKRGQNVTFRCDPISEHNRLYWYRQTLGQGPEFLTYFQNEAQLEKSRLLSDRFSAERPKGSFSTLEIQRTEQGDSAMYLCASSGRAEYYGYTFGSGTRLTVV.

This clonotype came up many times. The chain carries TRBV24-1 and TRBJ2-2; 8 bases map to TRBD2. Per germline, CDR1 KGHDR and CDR2 SFDVKD. This CDR3 has 18 amino acids. V lost 7 bases and J lost 1; bases outside the gene matches: 13. CDR3 nucleotides: TGTGCCACCAGCCCTTTAACTAGCGGAATTGAGAACACCGGGGAGCTGTTTTTT. It yields the protein CATSPLTSGIENTGELFF.

The V and J genes are TRBV15 and TRBJ2-3; D tentatively fits TRBD1 or TRBD2 (5 bases each). This CDR3 has 15 residues. Looked up from germline, CDR1 is LNHNV and CDR2 is YYDKDF (reference sequence). Trimming shortened V by 4 bases and J by 8 bases, and 19 bases separated the two germline ends. The CDR3 bases are TGTGCCACCAGCACAGGGACCGTAGGACCGGGTACGCAGTATTTT. It yields the protein CATSTGTVGPGTQYF.

This clonotype appeared many times. V and J are TRBV20-1 and TRBJ1-5, with D tentatively TRBD1 (5 bases). Trimming removed 3 bases from V and 3 bases from J, with 12 bases in between. CDR1 DFQATT and CDR2 SNEGSKA come from the germline V gene (reference sequence). The CDR3 contains 14 residues. CDR3 residues: CSASDTGHNQPQHF. The CDR3 DNA follows: TGCAGTGCTAGCGACACAGGTCACAATCAGCCCCAGCATTTT.

In its sample, this clonotype was seen many times. The chain is built from TRBV29-1 and TRBJ1-4; D gene uncertain. The CDR3 has 11 amino acids. Trimming took off 6 bases at V and 8 bases at J, with 10 bases between the two ends. Germline values: CDR1 SQVTM, CDR2 ANQGSEA. The CDR3 protein is CSVERGEKLFF. CDR3 sequence (DNA): TGCAGCGTGGAACGCGGGGAAAAACTGTTTTTT. Complete variable domain (other parts from reference TRBV29-1 and TRBJ1-4): SAVISQKPSRDICQRGTSLTIQCQVDSQVTMMFWYRQQPGQSLTLIATANQGSEATYESGFVIDKFPISRPNLTFSTLTVSNMSPEDSSIYLCSVERGEKLFFGSGTQLSVL.